Listed here are 22 T cell receptor beta chains from one sample, sequenced in a study of blood T cell repertoires in COVID-19 (dated by TCRdb to 2019 to 2021). Library construction relied on the immunoSEQ multiplex PCR assay. TCRdb holds this immuneACCESS table with in-frame rearrangements only. Some clones are missing; in checked studies, unresolved V genes explain under half, and the rest has no known cause. The sample table lists about 130,000 clones, approximately 80% of them with a count of one. The ten biggest clones cover about 15% of the sample. Specimen: peripheral blood. The receptors originated from a woman aged 45-59 years with acute or convalescent COVID-19.

The genes are TRBV30 and TRBJ1-2; D is unclear. This CDR3 spans 16 amino acids. The germline V gene encodes CDR1 GTSNPN and CDR2 SVGIG (reference sequence). Trimming took off 1 base at V and 4 bases at J, with 19 bases between the two ends. As DNA, the CDR3 is TGTGCCTGGAGTGCCCCGGTGGGCACACACCTCTATGGCTACACCTTC. Translating gives CAWSAPVGTHLYGYTF. Drawing the rest from reference TRBV30 and TRBJ1-2, the complete variable domain is SQTIHQWPATLVQPVGSPLSLECTVEGTSNPNLYWYRQAAGRGLQLLFYSVGIGQISSEVPQNLSASRPQDRQFILSSKKLLLSDSGFYLCAWSAPVGTHLYGYTFGSGTRLTVV.

The genes are TRBV18 and TRBJ2-1; TRBD1 is a possible D gene (5 bases). Germline assignment: CDR1 KGHSH and CDR2 LQKENI. The germline V and J ends were trimmed by 0 bases and 1 base, with 7 bases remaining between them. This CDR3 has 15 residues. The CDR3 spells CASSPPNRSYNEQFF. The CDR3 DNA sequence: TGTGCCAGCTCACCACCGAACAGGTCCTACAATGAGCAGTTCTTC. The variable domain in full, with the rest retrieved from reference TRBV18 and TRBJ2-1, is NAGVMQNPRHLVRRRGQEARLRCSPMKGHSHVYWYRQLPEEGLKFMVYLQKENIIDESGMPKERFSAEFPKEGPSILRIQQVVRGDSAAYFCASSPPNRSYNEQFFGPGTRLTVL.

The chain couples TRBV5-1 to TRBJ2-1, with TRBD1 identical over 8 bases. This CDR3 contains 17 residues. The trim removed 1 base at V and 3 bases at J, leaving 9 bases unmatched. Germline assignment: CDR1 SGHRS and CDR2 YFSETQ. The CDR3 spells CASSLTGQGAHYNEQFF. The CDR3 DNA reads TGCGCCAGCAGCTTGACCGGACAGGGCGCACACTACAATGAGCAGTTCTTC.

The J gene is TRBJ1-4, the V gene TRBV5-1; possible D gene TRBD1, 5 bases. The germline V and J ends were trimmed by 3 bases and 7 bases, with 13 bases remaining between them. Germline V gene sequence: CDR1 SGHRS, CDR2 YFSETQ. This CDR3 has 14 amino acids. DNA of the CDR3: TGCGCCAGCAGCTCGGACACCAGAAGTGAAAAACTGTTTTTT. It codes for CASSSDTRSEKLFF.

The V call is TRBV2, the J call TRBJ2-1; 14 bases are shared with TRBD2. The germline V gene has CDR1 SNHLY and CDR2 FYNNEI. This CDR3 is 15 amino acids long. The junction had 7 bases not matched to a gene; V was cut back by 6 bases and J by 9 bases. The CDR3 DNA sequence: TGTGCCAGCAGGAGACTAGCGGGGGGGCAGGGTGAGCAGTTCTTC. It encodes CASRRLAGGQGEQFF.

DNA for the CDR3: TGTGCCAGCAGCCAAGGGGACAGAGGGTGGACTGAAGCTTTCTTT. Encoded protein: CASSQGDRGWTEAFF. The chain carries TRBV3-1 (or the pseudogene TRBV3-2) and TRBJ1-1; TRBD1 matches 7 bases. The CDR3 has 15 residues. Germline trimming cut 1 base from V and 5 bases from J; bases unmatched to any gene: 7. Germline CDR1 LGHDT, CDR2 YNNKEL (reference sequence).

J is TRBJ1-1 and V is TRBV5-6; D not resolved. The V gene's germline CDR1 is SGHDT and CDR2 YYEEEE. V gave up 0 bases and J gave up 0 bases, with 6 bases separating them. This CDR3 spans 14 amino acids. CDR3 region: CASSLGHMNTEAFF. CDR3 nucleotide sequence: TGTGCCAGCAGCTTGGGACATATGAACACTGAAGCTTTCTTT.

The rearrangement links TRBV5-5 to TRBJ1-2; tentative D call: TRBD1 (5 bases). Per the germline V gene, CDR1 is SGHKS and CDR2 is YYEKEE (reference sequence). The ends were cut back, 1 base at V and 7 bases at J, with 17 bases in the middle. CDR3 length: 15 residues. In nucleotides, the CDR3 is TGTGCCAGCAGCTTGTTTCTCAGGGAAAACGGTGGCTACACCTTC. Protein: CASSLFLRENGGYTF.

The genes are TRBV5-1 and TRBJ1-6, with D possibly matching TRBD1 (5 bases). Germline CDR1 and CDR2: SGHRS and YFSETQ. There are 15 residues in the CDR3. V was pared by 1 base and J by 3 bases, with 8 bases between. The CDR3 DNA reads TGCGCCAGCAGCTTGTTGACAGACTATAATTCACCCCTCCACTTT. Translating it yields CASSLLTDYNSPLHF.

V usage is TRBV9 and J usage is TRBJ1-6, with 9 bases lining up with TRBD1. This CDR3 has 16 residues. Germline lookup yields CDR1 SGDLS and CDR2 YYNGEE. V lost 1 base, J lost 11 bases, and 10 bases stayed unmatched. The CDR3 sequence: CASSVTPGQGGPPLHF. CDR3 bases: TGTGCCAGCAGCGTAACACCGGGACAGGGTGGTCCACCCCTCCACTTT.

The J gene is TRBJ1-2, the V gene TRBV6-1; no clear D gene. Trimming stripped 2 bases from V and 5 bases from J, with 12 bases between. Germline CDR1 and CDR2: MNHNS and SASEGT. This CDR3 has 14 amino acids. The CDR3 here is CASSEPRRVYGYTF. DNA for the CDR3: TGTGCCAGCAGTGAACCGCGTCGGGTATATGGCTACACCTTC.

As DNA, the CDR3 is TGTGCCATCAGTGAGTCGCCCGGGACAGGTGAAAAACTGTTTTTT. Residues: CAISESPGTGEKLFF. This chain links TRBV10-3 with TRBJ1-4; 8 nucleotides agree with TRBD1. Germline CDR1 and CDR2: ENHRY and SYGVKD. This CDR3 spans 15 amino acids. Unmatched junction bases numbered 4, after V lost 0 bases and J lost 7 bases.

The chain combines TRBV30 with TRBJ1-4, with D possibly being TRBD1 (6 bases). Per germline, CDR1 GTSNPN and CDR2 SVGIG (reference sequence). This CDR3 comprises 16 residues. V lost 0 bases and J 10 bases, leaving 21 bases between the germline ends. The DNA of the CDR3 is TGTGCCTGGAGTGTCCGACAGGAGTATCAGCAGAGAAAACTGTTTTTT. This codes for CAWSVRQEYQQRKLFF.

The V call is TRBV15, the J call TRBJ1-1; possible D gene TRBD1, 6 bases. CDR1 and CDR2 (germline): LNHNV, YYDKDF (reference sequence). The CDR3 covers 12 residues. Trimming left V 7 bases short and J 13 bases short, with 19 bases between. The CDR3 region is CATTGHKGRDFF. As DNA, the CDR3 is TGTGCCACCACGGGACACAAGGGAAGGGATTTCTTT. Variable domain in full (rest from reference TRBV15 and TRBJ1-1): DAMVIQNPRYQVTQFGKPVTLSCSQTLNHNVMYWYQQKSSQAPKLLFHYYDKDFNNEADTPDNFQSRRPNTSFCFLDIRSPGLGDTAMYLCATTGHKGRDFFGQGTRLTVV.

This clone has only one observation. The chain uses TRBV7-2 and TRBJ1-1; 8 positions match TRBD1. In germline, CDR1 is SGHTA, CDR2 FQGNSA. The CDR3 consists of 16 residues. J was trimmed by 5 bases and V by 1 base; bases with no gene match: 9. The CDR3 DNA sequence: TGTGCCAGCAGCTTAGTTGGTAGTACAGGGGGGACTGAAGCTTTCTTT. As protein: CASSLVGSTGGTEAFF.

V and J are TRBV27 and TRBJ1-3; 7 bases line up with TRBD1. The CDR3 sequence is 15 residues long. The germline gives CDR1 MNHEY, CDR2 SMNVEV (reference sequence). The V gene end was trimmed by 6 bases and the J gene end by 0 bases; junction bases not matched to a gene: 5. The CDR3 bases are TGTGCCAGCAGCGTACAGGGGACCTCTGGAAACACCATATATTTT. Protein product: CASSVQGTSGNTIYF.

The CDR3 coding sequence is TGTGCCAGCAGCTTTCTCACCGGGGAGCTGTTTTTT. Translated: CASSFLTGELFF. V usage is TRBV7-9 and J usage is TRBJ2-2; D is undetermined. The CDR3 is made up of 12 amino acids. In germline, CDR1 is SEHNR, CDR2 FQNEAQ (reference sequence). Trimming took 3 bases from V and 4 from J, leaving 3 bases between them.

The chain uses TRBV5-8 and TRBJ2-3, with D perhaps matching TRBD2 (6 bases). The CDR3 consists of 15 residues. Trimming left V 4 bases short and J 4 bases short, with 16 bases between. In germline, CDR1 is SGHTS, CDR2 YDEGEE. For the CDR3, the DNA is TGTGCCAGCAGCATCTCCGGGGGTTTATCAGATACGCAGTATTTT. As protein: CASSISGGLSDTQYF.

V and J are TRBV19 and TRBJ2-3, with TRBD2 matching 7 bases. The germline V gene has CDR1 LNHDA and CDR2 SQIVND (reference sequence). V was clipped by 4 bases and J by 2 bases; unmatched bases: 18. The length of the CDR3 is 19 residues. DNA for the CDR3: TGTGCCAGTAGTACCGAAAACGATCTAGCGGACCAAGCCACAGATACGCAGTATTTT. Protein sequence: CASSTENDLADQATDTQYF.

The chain employs TRBV7-8 and TRBJ2-7, with D perhaps TRBD2 (6 bases). V was cut by 2 bases and J by 3 bases, with 14 bases left in between. Germline assignment: CDR1 SGHVS and CDR2 FQNEAQ. This CDR3 region has 15 residues. This CDR3 is CASSLYGGQDYEQYF. CDR3 nucleotide sequence: TGTGCCAGCAGCTTATACGGGGGTCAAGACTACGAGCAGTACTTC.

The rearrangement uses TRBV10-2 and TRBJ1-2; 10 bases are shared with TRBD1. The CDR3 sequence is 15 residues long. The junction had 7 bases not matched to a gene; V was cut back by 2 bases and J by 7 bases. Germline CDR1 and CDR2: WSHSY and SAAADI. In DNA form, the CDR3 reads TGCGCCAGCAGTGAGCCGGGACAGGGGAGGATTGGCTACACCTTC. Residues: CASSEPGQGRIGYTF.

The rearrangement joins TRBV5-1 to TRBJ2-7; D might be TRBD2 (5 bases). Trimming stripped 3 bases from V and 5 bases from J, with 12 bases between. Germline V lookup: CDR1 SGHRS, CDR2 YFSETQ. The CDR3 contains 13 residues. CDR3 nucleotides: TGCGCCAGCAGCTCGCATGGGAGCCACGAGCAGTACTTC. Amino acid sequence: CASSSHGSHEQYF. Filled out from reference TRBV5-1 and TRBJ2-7, the complete variable domain reads KAGVTQTPRYLIKTRGQQVTLSCSPISGHRSVSWYQQTPGQGLQFLFEYFSETQRNKGNFPGRFSGRQFSNSRSEMNVSTLELGDSALYLCASSSHGSHEQYFGPGTRLTVT.